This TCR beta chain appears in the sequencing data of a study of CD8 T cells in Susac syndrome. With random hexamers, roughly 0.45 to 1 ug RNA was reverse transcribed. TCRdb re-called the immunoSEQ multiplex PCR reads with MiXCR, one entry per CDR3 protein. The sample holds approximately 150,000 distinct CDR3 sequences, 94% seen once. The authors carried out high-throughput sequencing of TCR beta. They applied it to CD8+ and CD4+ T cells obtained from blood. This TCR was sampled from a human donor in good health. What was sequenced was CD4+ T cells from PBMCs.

DNA for the CDR3: TGCGCCAGCAGCTTGGGCGGGAGAAGCACCGGGGAGCTGTTTTTT. Protein product: CASSLGGRSTGELFF. The chain employs TRBV5-1 and TRBJ2-2, with 7 nucleotides matching TRBD2. Trimming took 0 bases from V and 4 from J; bases not matched to a gene: 3. Germline V gives CDR1 SGHRS, CDR2 YFSETQ. CDR3 length: 15 residues.